This TCR beta chain stems from a study of control samples from healthy donors and cancer patients. TCRdb's table, derived via immunoSEQ multiplex PCR, lists solely in-frame clones and lacks some. The profile shows 100,000 to 150,000 clones, 80% to 95% of them singletons. CDR1 is MNHEY, CDR2 SVGAGI, per germline. V dropped 10 bases and J dropped 1 base, with 11 bases sitting between them. CDR3 length: 12 amino acids. This clonotype was sampled from a man aged 18-30 years in good health. The sequenced sample was blood. V and J are TRBV6-5 and TRBJ2-7, with D uncertain. The CDR3 coding sequence is TGTGCCACCCACGGTGGTTCCTACGAGCAGTACTTC. Residues: CATHGGSYEQYF.